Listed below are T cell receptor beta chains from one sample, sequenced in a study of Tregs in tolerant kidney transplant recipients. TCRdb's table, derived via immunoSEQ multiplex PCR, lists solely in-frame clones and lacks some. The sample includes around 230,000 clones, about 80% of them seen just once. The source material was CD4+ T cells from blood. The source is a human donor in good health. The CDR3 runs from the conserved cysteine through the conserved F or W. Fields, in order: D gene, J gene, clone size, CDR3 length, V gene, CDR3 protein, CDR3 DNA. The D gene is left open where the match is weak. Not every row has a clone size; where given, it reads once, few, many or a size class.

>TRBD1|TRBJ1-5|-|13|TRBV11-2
CASSRDRAWPQHF
TGTGCCAGCAGCCGGGACAGGGCCTGGCCCCAGCATTTT
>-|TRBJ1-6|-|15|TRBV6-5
CASSYSIAGVSPLHF
TGTGCCAGCAGTTACTCGATTGCAGGGGTTTCACCCCTCCACTTT
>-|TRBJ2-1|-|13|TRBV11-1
CASSGGAYNEQFF
TGTGCCAGCAGCGGGGGCGCCTACAATGAGCAGTTCTTC
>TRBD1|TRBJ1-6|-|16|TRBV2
CASREQGAAVNSPLHF
TGTGCCAGCAGGGAACAGGGGGCCGCGGTTAATTCACCCCTCCACTTT
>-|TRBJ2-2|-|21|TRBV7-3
CASSLRTGDPPGLVYSGELFF
TGTGCCAGCAGCCTTCGGACAGGGGACCCTCCGGGACTAGTCTATTCCGGGGAGCTGTTTTTT
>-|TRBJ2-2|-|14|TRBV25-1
CASTLNSRPGELFF
TGTGCCAGCACCCTTAATAGTCGGCCCGGGGAGCTGTTTTTT
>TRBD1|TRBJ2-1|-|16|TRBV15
CATSRLTGGSYNEQFF
TGTGCCACCAGCAGGTTGACAGGGGGCTCCTACAATGAGCAGTTCTTC
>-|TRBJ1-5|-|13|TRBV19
CASSQTRVRPQHF
TGTGCCAGTAGTCAGACAAGGGTTCGGCCCCAGCATTTT
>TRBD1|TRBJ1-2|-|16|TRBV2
CARNPDRAGDNYGYTF
TGTGCCAGAAACCCGGACAGGGCGGGGGACAACTATGGCTACACCTTC
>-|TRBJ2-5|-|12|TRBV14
CASSQRGGTQYF
TGTGCCAGCAGCCAGCGGGGAGGGACCCAGTACTTC
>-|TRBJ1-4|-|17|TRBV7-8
CASSLDRVMMVYEKLFF
TGTGCCAGCAGCTTAGATCGGGTCATGATGGTTTATGAAAAACTGTTTTTT
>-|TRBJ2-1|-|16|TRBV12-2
CASRSPEGTGCCEQFF
TGTGCAAGTCGCTCGCCGGAAGGGACAGGGTGCTGTGAGCAGTTCTTC
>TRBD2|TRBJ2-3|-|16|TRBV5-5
CASSSRTSGATDTQYF
TGTGCCAGCAGCTCCCGGACTAGCGGGGCCACAGATACGCAGTATTTT
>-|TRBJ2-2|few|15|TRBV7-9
CASRPRALNTGELFF
TGTGCCAGCAGACCTCGGGCTTTAAACACCGGGGAGCTGTTTTTT
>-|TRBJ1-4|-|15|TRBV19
CASRNSGLNYEKLFF
TGTGCCAGTAGAAATTCAGGGCTGAACTATGAAAAACTGTTTTTT
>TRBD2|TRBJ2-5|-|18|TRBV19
CASSPLAASGRGVETQYF
TGTGCCAGTAGTCCCCTGGCCGCTAGCGGGAGAGGAGTGGAGACCCAGTACTTC
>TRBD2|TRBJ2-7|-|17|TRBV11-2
CASSQGTSGRLTYEQYF
TGTGCCAGCAGCCAGGGGACTAGCGGGAGACTTACCTACGAGCAGTACTTC
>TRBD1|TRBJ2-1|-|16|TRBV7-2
CASSLAGTGKYNEQFF
TGTGCCAGCAGCTTAGCTGGGACAGGGAAGTACAATGAGCAGTTCTTC
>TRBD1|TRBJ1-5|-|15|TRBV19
CASRTDRGINQPQHF
TGTGCCAGTAGGACGGACAGGGGCATCAATCAGCCCCAGCATTTT
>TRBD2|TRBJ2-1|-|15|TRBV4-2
CASSQSGTSGAEQFF
TGTGCCAGCAGCCAATCCGGGACTAGCGGGGCTGAGCAGTTCTTC
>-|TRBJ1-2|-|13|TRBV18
CASSPRAGGGYTF
TGTGCCAGCTCACCACGGGCAGGAGGAGGCTACACCTTC
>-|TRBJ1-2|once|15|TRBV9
CASSVGHDGTYGYTF
TGTGCCAGCAGCGTAGGTCACGACGGGACGTATGGCTACACCTTC
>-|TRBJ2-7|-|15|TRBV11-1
CASSPGGKVMYEQYF
TGTGCCAGCAGCCCTGGGGGCAAGGTGATGTACGAGCAGTACTTC
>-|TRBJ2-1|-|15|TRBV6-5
CASSATPGDYNEQFF
TGTGCCAGCAGCGCCACCCCGGGGGACTACAATGAGCAGTTCTTC
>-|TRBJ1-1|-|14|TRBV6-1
CASTTDGGGTEAFF
TGTGCCAGCACCACCGATGGGGGGGGGACTGAAGCTTTCTTT
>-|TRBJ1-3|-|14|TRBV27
CASSPRGVGNTIYF
TGTGCCAGCAGCCCTCGAGGGGTAGGAAACACCATATATTTT
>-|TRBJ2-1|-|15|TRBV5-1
CASSLVAGSYNEQFF
TGCGCCAGCAGCTTGGTGGCGGGGTCCTACAATGAGCAGTTCTTC
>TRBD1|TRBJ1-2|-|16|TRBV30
CAWSTPGTGRTYGYTF
TGTGCCTGGAGTACCCCCGGGACAGGGAGGACCTATGGCTACACCTTC
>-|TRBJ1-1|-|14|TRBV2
CASSWDSGGTEAFF
TGTGCCAGCAGTTGGGACTCGGGGGGCACTGAAGCTTTCTTT
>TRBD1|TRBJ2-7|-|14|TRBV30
CAWSPDRGRDEQYF
TGTGCCTGGAGTCCCGACAGGGGAAGAGACGAGCAGTACTTC
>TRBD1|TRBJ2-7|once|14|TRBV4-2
CASSQGQGAYEQYF
TGTGCCAGCAGCCAAGGACAGGGGGCATACGAGCAGTACTTC
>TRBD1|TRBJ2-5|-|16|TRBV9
CASSVEDRGQGETQYF
TGTGCCAGCAGCGTAGAGGACAGGGGGCAGGGAGAGACCCAGTACTTC
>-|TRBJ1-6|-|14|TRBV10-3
CAISEGGTYSPLHF
TGTGCCATCAGTGAGGGGGGAACCTATTCACCCCTCCACTTT
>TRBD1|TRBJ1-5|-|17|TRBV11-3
CASSLGSDRGLDQPQHF
TGTGCCAGCAGCTTAGGCTCGGACAGGGGGCTGGATCAGCCCCAGCATTTT
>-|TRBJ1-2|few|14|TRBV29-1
CSVDGVSTWGGYTF
TGCAGCGTTGATGGGGTCTCAACCTGGGGGGGCTACACCTTC
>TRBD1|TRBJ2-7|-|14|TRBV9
CASSLTGVSYEQYF
TGTGCCAGCAGCCTTACAGGGGTCTCCTACGAGCAGTACTTC
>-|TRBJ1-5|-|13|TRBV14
CASSQDLRQPQHF
TGTGCCAGCAGCCAAGATCTAAGACAGCCCCAGCATTTT
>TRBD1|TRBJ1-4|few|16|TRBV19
CASSISRDRGDEKLFF
TGTGCCAGTAGTATATCCCGGGACAGGGGTGATGAAAAACTGTTTTTT
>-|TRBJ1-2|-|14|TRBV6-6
CAINGQSSNYGYTF
TGTGCCATCAATGGACAGTCATCTAACTATGGCTACACCTTC
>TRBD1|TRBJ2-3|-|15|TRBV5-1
CASSVTGPSSDTQYF
TGCGCCAGCAGCGTGACAGGGCCGTCCTCAGATACGCAGTATTTT
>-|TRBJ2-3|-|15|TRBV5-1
CASRPGNLPTDTQYF
TGCGCCAGCAGGCCTGGTAACCTCCCCACAGATACGCAGTATTTT
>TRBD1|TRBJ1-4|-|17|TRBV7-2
CASSLRSRTGLREKLFF
TGTGCCAGCAGCTTGCGTTCCCGGACAGGGTTACGTGAAAAACTGTTTTTT
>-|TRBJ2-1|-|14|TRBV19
CASSEVVSYNEQFF
TGTGCCAGTAGTGAGGTGGTGTCCTACAATGAGCAGTTCTTC
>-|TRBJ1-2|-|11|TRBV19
CASSGGYGYTF
TGTGCCAGTTCTGGGGGCTATGGCTACACCTTC
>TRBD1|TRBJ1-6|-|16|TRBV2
CASPRERTGYNSPLHF
TGTGCCAGCCCCCGGGAGCGGACAGGTTATAATTCACCCCTCCACTTT
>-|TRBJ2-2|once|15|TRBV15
CATSNPRWGTGELFF
TGTGCCACCAGCAACCCACGGTGGGGCACCGGGGAGCTGTTTTTT
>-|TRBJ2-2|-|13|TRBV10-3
CATSGSGPGELFF
TGTGCCACCTCAGGGAGTGGGCCCGGGGAGCTGTTTTTT
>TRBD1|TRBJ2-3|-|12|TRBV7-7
CASSKDRGTQYF
TGTGCCAGCAGCAAAGACAGGGGGACGCAGTATTTT
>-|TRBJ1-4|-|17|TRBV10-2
CASRGYSEGVTNEKLFF
TGCGCCAGCAGAGGGTATTCGGAGGGGGTAACTAATGAAAAACTGTTTTTT
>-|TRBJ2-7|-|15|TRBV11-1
CASSFRAGATYEQYF
TGTGCCAGCAGCTTTAGGGCAGGGGCCACCTACGAGCAGTACTTC